This T cell receptor (beta chain) was observed in a study of cytomegalovirus exposure and HLA in healthy donors. Study results and limitations: Later analysis identified around 15,000 TCR beta sequences associated with HLA alleles, using a false discovery rate threshold of 0.05.

On this clone: What it binds is unknown.

60 Vbeta and 13 Jbeta primers were used in PCR. Sequencing used immunoSEQ multiplex PCR; TCRdb keeps in-frame clones, though not all of them. Here the sample spans around 210,000 clones, 79% being singletons. The TCR was taken from a male donor in good health and CMV-seropositive. Sequencing used PBMCs.

Written as DNA, the CDR3 is TGTGCCAGCAGCTTAGATAGCCCGGTATCGAGCGGTTCACCCCTCCACTTT. Translated: CASSLDSPVSSGSPLHF. V is TRBV7-8 and J is TRBJ1-6; no clear D gene. Germline CDR1 SGHVS, CDR2 FQNEAQ. This CDR3 is built from 17 residues. The ends were cut back, 1 base at V and 9 bases at J, with 19 bases in the middle.